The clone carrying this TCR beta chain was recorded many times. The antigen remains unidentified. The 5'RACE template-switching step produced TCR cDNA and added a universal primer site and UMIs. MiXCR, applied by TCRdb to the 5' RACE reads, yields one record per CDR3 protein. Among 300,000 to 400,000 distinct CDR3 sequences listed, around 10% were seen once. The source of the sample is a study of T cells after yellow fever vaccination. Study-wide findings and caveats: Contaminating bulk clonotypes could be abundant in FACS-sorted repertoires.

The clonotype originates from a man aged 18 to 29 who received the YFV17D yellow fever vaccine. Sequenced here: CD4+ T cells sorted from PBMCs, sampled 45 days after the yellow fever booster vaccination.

CDR3 DNA: TGTGCCAGCAGCTTAGCGTGGGTGTGGGGACACTTCAATCAGCCCCAGCATTTT. Residues: CASSLAWVWGHFNQPQHF. J is TRBJ1-5 and V is TRBV7-6; a possible D gene is TRBD1 (6 bases). Trimming shortened V by 0 bases and J by 3 bases, and 18 bases separated the two germline ends. CDR1 and CDR2 (germline): SGHVS, FNYEAQ. There are 18 residues in the CDR3. Variable domain in full (rest from reference TRBV7-6 and TRBJ1-5): GAGVSQSPRYKVTKRGQDVALRCDPISGHVSLYWYRQALGQGPEFLTYFNYEAQQDKSGLPNDRFSAERPEGSISTLTIQRTEQRDSAMYRCASSLAWVWGHFNQPQHFGDGTRLSIL.